This T cell receptor (beta chain) appears in the sequencing data of a study of T cell responses to AZD1222 COVID-19 vaccine. Overall study findings and caveats: Per reports, nearly half of all spike-specific TCRs target regions that are unmutated in variants.

The CDR3 totals 14 residues. The V gene end was trimmed by 10 bases and the J gene end by 5 bases; junction bases not matched to a gene: 12. Germline lookup yields CDR1 SGHRS and CDR2 YFSETQ. Only in-frame clones appear in the TCRdb table, and some are missing; sequencing was by immunoSEQ multiplex PCR. The sample lists roughly 120,000 clones; roughly 89% were seen once. Note on this clone: Its antigen is as yet unknown.

Specimen: peripheral blood, collected on day 0 of AZD1222 vaccination. The chain uses TRBV5-1 and TRBJ2-5, with TRBD2 matching over 9 bases. This TCR came from an adult in good health. The CDR3 here is CASRAGGPVETQYF. In DNA form, the CDR3 reads TGCGCCTCCAGGGCGGGAGGGCCCGTGGAGACCCAGTACTTC.